The 28 T cell receptor beta chains given below trace back to one sample, sequenced in a study of post-analysis software for immune sequencing data. Broader study findings: Patients had higher frequencies than controls of about 5 TRBV segments, including TRBV5-6, TRBV5-1 and TRBV20-1.

Carried by the TCR beta cDNA libraries were unique molecular identifiers. A single record per CDR3 protein comes from TCRdb applying MiXCR to the PCR reads. Among about 540,000 distinct CDR3 sequences listed, under 40% were seen once. Antigen specificity for these receptors is unknown. What was sequenced was blood. The receptor source for this set is a girl aged 2-17 years with multiple sclerosis.

The rearrangement joins TRBV7-7 to TRBJ1-2; D ambiguous. The V gene's germline CDR1 is SSHAT and CDR2 FNYEAQ (reference sequence). V lost 5 bases and J 6 bases, leaving 13 bases between the germline ends. The CDR3 loop spans 13 amino acids. The CDR3 DNA reads as TGTGCCAGCAGCCCCTATGAGGAAAATGGCTACACCTTC. It is translated as CASSPYEENGYTF.

This clonotype was seen ten or more times. This chain joins TRBV27 and TRBJ1-2, with D unclear. The CDR3 has 13 residues. With 3 bases removed from V and 5 bases from J, the gap between germline ends came to 10 bases. Germline-derived CDR1 and CDR2 are MNHEY and SMNVEV (reference sequence). This CDR3 reads CASSFSRGYGYTF. The CDR3 DNA is TGTGCCAGCAGTTTCTCCCGGGGATATGGCTACACCTTC.

V gene TRBV10-3 combines with J gene TRBJ2-1; 9 positions agree with TRBD1. V trimming: 7 bases; J trimming: 7 bases; junction bases outside the gene matches: 14. CDR3 size: 16 residues. Germline-derived CDR1 and CDR2 are ENHRY and SYGVKD. The CDR3 is CAINPATGGMGNEQFF. As DNA, the CDR3 is TGTGCCATCAACCCGGCGACAGGGGGTATGGGGAATGAGCAGTTCTTC.

The rearrangement joins TRBV3-1 to TRBJ1-5; TRBD1 might be the D (5 bases). Germline assignment: CDR1 LGHDT and CDR2 YNNKEL (reference sequence). CDR3 length: 14 residues. Trimming removed 4 bases at V and 4 bases at J, with 11 bases between. The CDR3 nucleotides are TGTGCCAGCAGCCCGCTGGGACGAAATCAGCCCCAGCATTTT. The encoded protein is CASSPLGRNQPQHF.

This clonotype came up a few times. The genes are TRBV10-3 and TRBJ2-7, with no clear D. V lost 4 bases and J 3 bases, leaving 7 bases between the germline ends. Germline V gives CDR1 ENHRY, CDR2 SYGVKD. The CDR3 is 12 residues long. The CDR3 DNA is TGTGCCATCAGTGCTGTGCGCTACGAGCAGTACTTC. It specifies CAISAVRYEQYF.

The V gene is TRBV7-8, the J gene TRBJ1-4, with D possibly TRBD1 on 5 matching bases. Trimming shortened V by 3 bases and J by 7 bases, and 12 bases separated the two germline ends. Germline lookup yields CDR1 SGHVS and CDR2 FQNEAQ. CDR3 size: 14 residues. The DNA for the CDR3 is TGTGCCAGCAGCTTTGGAAGGGGAGCTGAAAAACTGTTTTTT. Its translation is CASSFGRGAEKLFF.

This clonotype has more than one count but fewer than ten. V is TRBV20-1 and J is TRBJ2-7; D gene ambiguous. The CDR3 has 12 residues. Germline loops: CDR1 DFQATT, CDR2 SNEGSKA (reference sequence). The CDR3 protein is CSPTKGPYEQYF. CDR3 in DNA: TGCTCCCCAACGAAGGGTCCCTACGAGCAGTACTTC.

J is TRBJ1-2 and V is TRBV5-1; a weak D match, TRBD1 (6 bases). The germline gives CDR1 SGHRS, CDR2 YFSETQ. The CDR3 totals 16 residues. Deletions cut 4 bases from V and 0 bases from J, with 16 bases between. The CDR3 DNA reads TGCGCCAGCAGCAGCACAGGGATGCCAGCTAACTATGGCTACACCTTC. As protein: CASSSTGMPANYGYTF.

This clonotype was seen a few times. The chain employs TRBV2 and TRBJ2-7, with 14 positions matching TRBD2. Per germline, CDR1 SNHLY and CDR2 FYNNEI. The V gene end was trimmed by 10 bases and the J gene end by 0 bases; junction bases not matched to a gene: 8. The CDR3 extends over 16 amino acids. As DNA, the CDR3 is TGTGCCATCAACGAGGGACTAGCGGGGGCCTCCTACGAGCAGTACTTC. It specifies CAINEGLAGASYEQYF.

The chain couples TRBV18 to TRBJ2-5; maybe TRBD2 (5 bases). The J call is uncertain, as TRBJ2-7 better fits the DNA end. The CDR3 runs to 13 residues. The germline V gene encodes CDR1 KGHSH and CDR2 LQKENI. CDR3 sequence (DNA): TGTGCCAGCTCTCCGGTAAGCGAGGGCGAGCAGTACTTC. Amino acids: CASSPVSEGEQYF.

The gene calls are TRBV27 and TRBJ1-2; weak D call: TRBD1 (6 bases). V lost 5 bases, J lost 3 bases, and 16 bases lay in between. The CDR3 spans 15 residues. Germline V gene lookup returns CDR1 MNHEY and CDR2 SMNVEV (reference sequence). The DNA of the CDR3 is TGTGCCAGCAGTACAGGACAGACCGTTCACTATGGCTACACCTTC. Protein sequence: CASSTGQTVHYGYTF.

This chain uses TRBV11-2 with TRBJ1-3; no firm D call. V was pared by 0 bases and J by 0 bases, with 9 bases between. Per the germline V gene, CDR1 is SGHAT and CDR2 is FQNNGV. The CDR3 length is 16 residues. CDR3 bases: TGTGCCAGCAGCTTAGATCCCGGAAACTCTGGAAACACCATATATTTT. Protein product: CASSLDPGNSGNTIYF.

V and J are TRBV2 and TRBJ1-2; D is perhaps TRBD1 (6 bases). This CDR3 has 16 residues. Trimming took 3 bases from V and 5 from J, leaving 19 bases between them. CDR1 SNHLY and CDR2 FYNNEI come from the germline V gene. The CDR3 nucleotides read TGTGCCAGCAGTGACGGGCAGGGGCTGCGCGGGTATGGCTACACCTTC. Amino acids: CASSDGQGLRGYGYTF. Using reference TRBV2 and TRBJ1-2 for the parts outside the CDR3, the full variable domain is EPEVTQTPSHQVTQMGQEVILRCVPISNHLYFYWYRQILGQKVEFLVSFYNNEISEKSEIFDDQFSVERPDGSNFTLKIRSTKLEDSAMYFCASSDGQGLRGYGYTFGSGTRLTVV.

V usage is TRBV20-1 and J usage is TRBJ2-7; 12 nucleotides line up with TRBD2. Germline CDR1 reads DFQATT; CDR2 reads SNEGSKA (reference sequence). The CDR3 spans 14 residues. Trimming at V came to 6 bases and at J to 4 bases, leaving 7 bases not matched to a gene. CDR3 DNA sequence: TGCAGTGCAAGCACTAGCGGGGGGTTTTACGAGCAGTACTTC. Its translation is CSASTSGGFYEQYF.

The rearrangement uses TRBV20-1 and TRBJ2-3; D tentatively fits TRBD1 or TRBD2 (7 bases each). The CDR3 has 16 residues. The V and J ends lost 6 bases and 4 bases respectively, with 23 bases between them. The germline gives CDR1 DFQATT, CDR2 SNEGSKA (reference sequence). The CDR3 DNA sequence: TGCAGTGCCAAGACAGGGCCCGGTGGGGGGGCAGATACGCAGTATTTT. It is translated as CSAKTGPGGGADTQYF.

This rearrangement joins TRBV24-1 to TRBJ2-6, with unresolved D. Germline CDR1 is KGHDR and CDR2 is SFDVKD. Between the trimmed V and J ends, which lost 10 bases and 1 base, there was a span of 10 bases. This CDR3 has 14 residues. CDR3 sequence (DNA): TGTGCCACTTTCCAGGTTTCTGGGGCCAACGTCCTGACTTTC. This sequence encodes CATFQVSGANVLTF.

This clonotype was detected only a few times. The chain uses TRBV24-1 and TRBJ1-2, with 7 bases identical to TRBD1. The CDR3 has 14 amino acids. Germline trimming cut 9 bases from V and 5 bases from J; bases unmatched to any gene: 11. Germline CDR1 and CDR2: KGHDR and SFDVKD. CDR3 DNA: TGTGCCACCTCGAGGGACAGCTTAGAGTATGGCTACACCTTC. It specifies CATSRDSLEYGYTF.

The chain has TRBV25-1 and TRBJ1-6; 8 bases match TRBD1. The CDR3 is 15 residues long. Germline CDR1 reads MGHDK; CDR2 reads SYGVNS. The V gene end was trimmed by 1 base and the J gene end by 8 bases; junction bases not matched to a gene: 4. The CDR3 nucleotides read TGTGCCAGCAGTGAATCCGGGACAGGTTATTCACCCCTCCACTTT. Translating it yields CASSESGTGYSPLHF.

This clonotype was observed a few times. V usage is TRBV20-1 and J usage is TRBJ2-3, with 15 positions matching TRBD2. The germline V gene encodes CDR1 DFQATT and CDR2 SNEGSKA (reference sequence). This CDR3 contains 15 residues. The V and J ends lost 6 bases and 8 bases, in that order; junction bases with no gene match: 9. CDR3 loop: CSAPGLAGGGGTQYF. CDR3 bases: TGCAGTGCCCCGGGACTAGCGGGGGGCGGAGGTACGCAGTATTTT.

The rearrangement uses TRBV15 and TRBJ1-1, with D hard to call. The V gene lost 1 base and the J gene lost 3 bases, with 12 bases spanning the gap. The germline V gene encodes CDR1 LNHNV and CDR2 YYDKDF (reference sequence). The CDR3 consists of 15 residues. The chain's CDR3 is CATSRGGREDTEAFF. The CDR3 DNA sequence: TGTGCCACCAGCAGAGGTGGGAGGGAGGACACTGAAGCTTTCTTT.

The chain is built from TRBV24-1 and TRBJ2-1; TRBD1 aligns across 7 bases. Trimming cost V 8 bases and J 0 bases; bases outside gene matches: 3. Germline V gene lookup returns CDR1 KGHDR and CDR2 SFDVKD. The CDR3 contains 14 residues. CDR3 in DNA: TGTGCCACCACCCCAGGGGGCTCCTACAATGAGCAGTTCTTC. This codes for CATTPGGSYNEQFF.

This clonotype was observed a handful of times. The CDR3 DNA sequence: TGTGCCAGCAGCTCCCGGGCTGGGGTAGGAATCTACAATGAGCAGTTCTTC. This encodes CASSSRAGVGIYNEQFF. J is TRBJ2-1 and V is TRBV5-6; D gene unclear. The CDR3 length is 17 residues. Germline CDR1 and CDR2: SGHDT and YYEEEE. Trimming left V 3 bases short and J 3 bases short, with 19 bases between.

The table lists this clonotype with a few counts. The rearrangement uses TRBV21-1 and TRBJ2-6. TRBV21-1 is deemed a pseudogene. CDR3 length equals 14 residues. The CDR3 here is CARITLSGANVLTF. As DNA, the CDR3 is TGTGCCAGAATAACGCTCTCTGGGGCCAACGTCCTGACTTTC.

The V call is TRBV20-1, the J call TRBJ1-6; D is undetermined. This CDR3 is 13 amino acids long. Trimming stripped 1 base from V and 9 bases from J, with 10 bases between. The germline V gene has CDR1 DFQATT and CDR2 SNEGSKA (reference sequence). CDR3 sequence reads: CSARGEMGSPLHF. The CDR3, as DNA: TGCAGTGCTAGAGGCGAGATGGGTTCACCCCTCCACTTT.

This clonotype occurred a few times. Its ends do not fully match the called genes, so a read error is possible. The V call is TRBV7-7, the J call TRBJ2-7; a weak D match, TRBD1 (6 bases). CDR1 SSHAT and CDR2 FNYEAQ come from the germline V gene (reference sequence). CDR3 size: 13 residues. This CDR3 is CASSRGHLGEQYF. The CDR3 coding sequence is TGTGCTAGCAGCCGGGGACACCTAGGCGAGCAGTACTTC.

Only a few counts were recorded for this clonotype. This sequence joins TRBV20-1 and TRBJ2-3; D uncertain. Germline CDR1 and CDR2: DFQATT and SNEGSKA (reference sequence). This CDR3 is built from 12 residues. Trimming took 2 bases from V and 6 from J, leaving 9 bases between them. CDR3 sequence (DNA): TGCAGTGCTAGAATCTCAGCGGATACGCAGTATTTT. It encodes CSARISADTQYF.

The gene calls are TRBV20-1 and TRBJ2-5; D is uncertain. Trimming shortened V by 1 base and J by 5 bases, and 11 bases separated the two germline ends. Germline CDR1 and CDR2: DFQATT and SNEGSKA (reference sequence). This CDR3 comprises 13 residues. The CDR3 loop reads CSARVPQAETQYF. The CDR3 nucleotides are TGCAGTGCTAGAGTCCCCCAGGCGGAGACCCAGTACTTC.

This clonotype came up a few times. This chain links TRBV6-5 with TRBJ1-1, with D unresolved. CDR3 size: 12 residues. Germline values: CDR1 MNHEY, CDR2 SVGAGI. Trimming stripped 2 bases from V and 6 bases from J, with 7 bases between. The CDR3 DNA sequence: TGTGCCAGCAGTTACGGCCCGTCTGAAGCTTTCTTT. It specifies CASSYGPSEAFF.